The rows below give T cell receptor beta chains drawn from one sample of a study of blood T cell repertoires in COVID-19. Repertoires were generated with immunoSEQ multiplex PCR, while TCRdb's copy carries only in-frame clones and drops some. The sample lists roughly 150,000 clones, roughly 88% occurring once. The sequencing input was peripheral blood. The source is a woman between 50 and 59 years old with acute or convalescent COVID-19. Both conserved end residues are part of each CDR3.

V gene	CDR3 protein
TRBV5-1	CASSVSGTGGYEQYF
TRBV11-2	CASSPWTSGNTIYF
TRBV5-1	CASSQMGGPGARKETQYF
TRBV6-1	CASSELPAQDKIHF
TRBV18	CASSPRGLGGASEAFF
TRBV23-1	CASSHFNGPGGENIQYF
TRBV6-6	CASRRAGVLLSYNEQFF
TRBV6-4	CASSSTSGVFGEQFF
TRBV7-2	CASSFAYPGLTNEQFF
TRBV9	CASSPNVGTLNSPLHF
TRBV4-2	CASSQEVGGAFTGELFF
TRBV19	CASSISGVRSPLHF
TRBV19	CASSIAARFGEKLFF
TRBV7-2	CASSLTLGPSNSPLHF
TRBV2	CASRAAVPYEQYF
TRBV10-3	CAIRLAGGPSGEQFF
TRBV2	CASGTESNQPQHF
TRBV3-1/TRBV3-2	CASSQSFQPQHF
TRBV7-8	CASSLTAGVYEQYF
TRBV23-1	CASSQISSQDWITGELFF
TRBV7-2	CASSLLGQGTGEQYF
TRBV6-2/TRBV6-3	CASSRGQYSYNSPLHF
TRBV19	CASSWGTSGFSSTDTQYF
TRBV12-3/TRBV12-4	CASSLQGNYGYTF
TRBV5-1	CASSLSSGRNEQFF
TRBV7-3	CASSAGLNTEAFF
TRBV7-2	CASRRTGPTYNEQFF
TRBV7-2	CASSPGQATGELFF
TRBV27	CASRTRAGLYNEQFF
TRBV6-6	CASSYVTPQIYEQYF
TRBV6-5	CAGKTGGGGELFF
TRBV4-3	CASSQDRPGAGRPDTQYF
TRBV2	CASAAELDNYGYTF
TRBV24-1	CATGGQPQHF
TRBV4-3	CASSRPLGGESPLHF
TRBV11-3	CASSLGLAGGEQYF
TRBV25-1	CASSEQGNSPLHF
TRBV5-1	CASSLFQAKETQYF
TRBV4-3	CASSQASGVSSYEQYF
TRBV7-2	CASSSQPGTSGRDPQYF
TRBV24-1	CATSDPTGAGETQYF
TRBV11-3	CASSLQGYTEAFF
TRBV5-1	CASSEQAARYEQYF
TRBV19	CASSNRRGRGDTQYF
TRBV6-5	CASSRGTGNYGYTF
TRBV9	CASSTVGGSEQYF
TRBV7-9	CASSPAGQVGPQHF
TRBV7-9	CASSLDRGRNEKLFF
TRBV25-1	CASSPGRENQPQHF
TRBV25-1	CASSDYENSLWFF
TRBV28	CASSPGQPNTEAFF
TRBV7-2	CASSSGLAPGELFF
TRBV7-3	CASSLGGYSTDTQYF
TRBV3-1/TRBV3-2	CASSQAGTSGSNEQFF
TRBV28	CASSLWVRVETQYF
TRBV5-6	CASSAPTSVGFNEQYF
TRBV7-2	CASSNGLARHTQYF
TRBV18	CASSPPVGTHLYNEQFF
TRBV4-2	CASSQDGGATSGYNEQFF
TRBV18	CASSSAADRGREAFF